Listed below are T cell receptor beta chains from one sample, sequenced in a study of blood T cell repertoires in COVID-19. The method was immunoSEQ multiplex PCR; TCRdb's version includes in-frame clones alone and lacks a portion of them. The sample holds around 300,000 clones, around 80% seen once. Sequenced: peripheral blood. Source of these receptors: a man aged 25 to 40 with active or convalescent COVID-19. The CDR3 runs from the conserved cysteine through the conserved F or W. The D gene is left open where the match is weak. Size is stated for part of the rows, as once, few or many counts, or as a class when the clone is expanded.

CDR3aa,CDR3nt,abundance,j_gene,v_gene,d_gene
CASSPKGTGNQPQHF,TGTGCCAGCTCACCAAAGGGTACAGGGAATCAGCCCCAGCATTTT,NA,TRBJ1-5,TRBV18,NA
CASRLAGGLQYNEQFF,TGTGCCAGCCGGCTAGCGGGGGGGCTCCAATACAATGAGCAGTTCTTC,NA,TRBJ2-1,TRBV2,TRBD2
CASSLDGGTYNEQFF,TGTGCCAGCAGCTTGGACGGCGGTACCTACAATGAGCAGTTCTTC,NA,TRBJ2-1,TRBV5-5,NA
CASSLRPGSNTEAFF,TGTGCCAGCAGCTTACGGCCAGGGTCTAACACTGAAGCTTTCTTT,many,TRBJ1-1,TRBV11-3,NA
CASSFASRGNTIYF,TGTGCCAGCAGTTTTGCCAGCAGGGGAAACACCATATATTTT,NA,TRBJ1-3,TRBV27,NA
CASSTGRRSIYGYTF,TGTGCCAGCAGTACAGGGCGACGTTCTATCTATGGCTACACCTTC,few,TRBJ1-2,TRBV27,NA
CATSDLAAGELFF,TGTGCCACCAGTGATCTAGCGGCCGGGGAGCTGTTTTTT,NA,TRBJ2-2,TRBV24-1,TRBD2
CASSATPVTENYGYTF,TGTGCCAGCAGCGCCACCCCCGTGACTGAAAACTATGGCTACACCTTC,NA,TRBJ1-2,TRBV2,NA
CSVWRNNEQFF,TGCAGCGTTTGGAGGAACAATGAGCAGTTCTTC,NA,TRBJ2-1,TRBV29-1,NA
CASAGTSGGNTQYF,TGTGCCAGCGCTGGGACTAGCGGGGGGAATACGCAGTATTTT,NA,TRBJ2-3,TRBV2,TRBD2
CASSQGYYEQYF,TGTGCCAGTAGTCAGGGTTACTACGAGCAGTACTTC,once,TRBJ2-7,TRBV19,NA
CASSAGPRGNEQFF,TGTGCCAGTAGTGCGGGACCCCGCGGTAATGAGCAGTTCTTC,NA,TRBJ2-1,TRBV19,NA
CASSRGRSSGNTIYF,TGTGCCAGCAGTAGGGGCAGGAGCTCTGGAAACACCATATATTTT,NA,TRBJ1-3,TRBV28,NA
CASSIGRGRGTDTQYF,TGTGCCAGTAGTATCGGCAGGGGGCGAGGCACAGATACGCAGTATTTT,NA,TRBJ2-3,TRBV19,TRBD1
CASSLPYGTANEKLFF,TGTGCCAGCAGCTTACCCTATGGGACAGCAAATGAAAAACTGTTTTTT,NA,TRBJ1-4,TRBV11-3,TRBD1
CASSPRGRPNTEAFF,TGTGCCAGCAGCCCTAGGGGCAGGCCAAACACTGAAGCTTTCTTT,few,TRBJ1-1,TRBV5-6,NA
CASSPYAGKAFF,TGTGCCAGCAGTCCCTATGCAGGTAAAGCTTTCTTT,NA,TRBJ1-1,TRBV28,NA
CASSLGVPRELFF,TGTGCCAGCAGCTTGGGAGTGCCTCGGGAGCTGTTTTTT,NA,TRBJ2-2,TRBV5-6,NA
CASSLEQDSNYGYTF,TGCGCCAGCAGCTTAGAACAGGACAGCAACTATGGCTACACCTTC,NA,TRBJ1-2,TRBV5-1,NA
CASRGGTASSYEQYF,TGTGCCAGCAGGGGGGGGACTGCGAGCTCCTACGAGCAGTACTTC,NA,TRBJ2-7,TRBV6-5,TRBD2
CASSVLGTFQETQYF,TGTGCCAGCAGCGTCTTAGGGACTTTCCAAGAGACCCAGTACTTC,NA,TRBJ2-5,TRBV9,NA
CASSVQGVRNTEAFF,TGTGCCAGCAGTGTACAGGGGGTTCGGAACACTGAAGCTTTCTTT,NA,TRBJ1-1,TRBV25-1,TRBD1
CASISVKTGEAQPQHF,TGTGCCAGCATTTCGGTTAAAACAGGGGAAGCCCAGCCCCAGCATTTT,NA,TRBJ1-5,TRBV28,TRBD1
CASSLDGRTYNEQFF,TGTGCCAGCAGCTTAGACGGGAGGACCTACAATGAGCAGTTCTTC,NA,TRBJ2-1,TRBV7-3,TRBD2
CATSIGVASYEQYF,TGTGCCACCAGCATTGGAGTTGCCTCCTACGAGCAGTACTTC,NA,TRBJ2-7,TRBV15,NA
CASTQVPGIYGYTF,TGTGCCAGCACCCAGGTGCCAGGGATCTATGGCTACACCTTC,NA,TRBJ1-2,TRBV5-5,NA
CASSDSYTEAFF,TGTGCCAGCAGTGACAGTTACACTGAAGCTTTCTTT,NA,TRBJ1-1,TRBV2,NA
CASSPAQGQGSNEQFF,TGTGCCAGCAGCCCAGCTCAGGGACAGGGAAGCAATGAGCAGTTCTTC,NA,TRBJ2-1,TRBV5-4,TRBD1
CASSPVEEDTQYF,TGTGCCAGCAGCCCAGTCGAGGAGGATACGCAGTATTTT,NA,TRBJ2-3,TRBV12-3/TRBV12-4,NA
CASSPAADTQYF,TGTGCCAGCAGTCCAGCGGCAGATACGCAGTATTTT,NA,TRBJ2-3,TRBV6-6,NA
CASSFGTGGPLYGYTF,TGTGCCAGCAGCTTCGGGACAGGGGGTCCCCTCTATGGCTACACCTTC,NA,TRBJ1-2,TRBV11-2,TRBD1
CASDPPLVEHDYGYTF,TGTGCCAGCGATCCTCCTCTTGTTGAACACGACTATGGCTACACCTTC,NA,TRBJ1-2,TRBV27,NA
CASSIVAAGGPNEQFF,TGTGCCAGTAGTATAGTGGCAGCGGGAGGGCCGAATGAGCAGTTCTTC,once,TRBJ2-1,TRBV19,TRBD2
CAWSRDRERETQYF,TGTGCCTGGAGCCGGGACAGAGAGAGAGAGACCCAGTACTTC,NA,TRBJ2-5,TRBV30,TRBD1
CASRVGLSGTQAKNIQYF,TGTGCCAGCAGAGTTGGCCTCTCAGGAACCCAGGCCAAAAACATTCAGTACTTC,NA,TRBJ2-4,TRBV7-2,NA
CASSQVRTSGNYEQYF,TGTGCCAGCAGCCAAGTCCGGACTAGCGGGAACTACGAGCAGTACTTC,few,TRBJ2-7,TRBV4-2,TRBD2
CASSQGLGGIYEQYF,TGCGCCAGCAGCCAAGGTTTAGGGGGCATCTACGAGCAGTACTTC,NA,TRBJ2-7,TRBV4-3,TRBD1
CATSDSSRGLEDEQFF,TGTGCCACCAGTGATTCCTCAAGGGGACTAGAGGATGAGCAGTTCTTC,NA,TRBJ2-1,TRBV24-1,TRBD2
CASSFSQGMGGYTF,TGTGCCAGCAGTTTTTCACAGGGGATGGGTGGCTACACCTTC,once,TRBJ1-2,TRBV6-5,TRBD1
CASSKGRDTEAFF,TGTGCCAGCAGCAAGGGGAGGGACACTGAAGCTTTCTTT,NA,TRBJ1-1,TRBV9,NA
CASRVGQGVDTQYF,TGTGCCAGCAGAGTCGGACAGGGTGTGGATACGCAGTATTTT,once,TRBJ2-3,TRBV6-5,TRBD1
CASSLGQGKTDTQYF,TGCGCCAGCAGCTTGGGACAGGGTAAAACAGATACGCAGTATTTT,NA,TRBJ2-3,TRBV5-1,TRBD1
CASSQVPGDQPQHF,TGCGCCAGCAGCCAAGTGCCAGGTGATCAGCCCCAGCATTTT,NA,TRBJ1-5,TRBV4-3,NA